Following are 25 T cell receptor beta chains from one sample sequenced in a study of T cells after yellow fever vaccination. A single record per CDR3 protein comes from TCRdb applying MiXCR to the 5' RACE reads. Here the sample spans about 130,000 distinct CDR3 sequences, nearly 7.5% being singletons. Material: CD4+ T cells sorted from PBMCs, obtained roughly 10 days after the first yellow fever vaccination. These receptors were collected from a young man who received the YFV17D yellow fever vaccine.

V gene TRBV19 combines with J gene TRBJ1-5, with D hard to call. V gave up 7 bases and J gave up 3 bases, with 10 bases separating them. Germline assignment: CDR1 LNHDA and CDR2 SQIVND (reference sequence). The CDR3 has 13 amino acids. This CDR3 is CASMSLPNQPQHF. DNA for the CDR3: TGTGCCAGTATGTCACTTCCCAATCAGCCCCAGCATTTT.

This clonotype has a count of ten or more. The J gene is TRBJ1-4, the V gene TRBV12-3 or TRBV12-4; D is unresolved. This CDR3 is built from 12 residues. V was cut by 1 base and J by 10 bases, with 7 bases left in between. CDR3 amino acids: CASSLGIGKLFF. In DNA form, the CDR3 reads TGTGCCAGCAGTTTAGGCATAGGAAAACTGTTTTTT.

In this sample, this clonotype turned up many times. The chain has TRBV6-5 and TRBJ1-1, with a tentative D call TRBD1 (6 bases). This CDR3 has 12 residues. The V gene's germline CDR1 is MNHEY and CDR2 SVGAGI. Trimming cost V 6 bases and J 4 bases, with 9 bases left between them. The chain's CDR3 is CASRRGATEAFF. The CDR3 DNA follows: TGTGCCAGCAGAAGGGGGGCCACTGAAGCTTTCTTT.

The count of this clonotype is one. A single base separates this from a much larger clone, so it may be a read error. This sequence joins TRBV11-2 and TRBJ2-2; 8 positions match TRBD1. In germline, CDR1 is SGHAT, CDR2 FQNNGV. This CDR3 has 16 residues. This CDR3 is CDSSSWVRGLPGELFF. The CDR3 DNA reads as TGTGACAGCAGCTCCTGGGTCAGGGGGCTTCCCGGGGAGCTGTTTTTT.

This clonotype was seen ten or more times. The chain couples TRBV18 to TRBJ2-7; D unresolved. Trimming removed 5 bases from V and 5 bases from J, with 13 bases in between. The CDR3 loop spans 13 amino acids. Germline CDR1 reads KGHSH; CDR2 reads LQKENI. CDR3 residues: CASSRSDMNEQYF. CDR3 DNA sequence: TGTGCCAGCTCAAGAAGTGACATGAACGAGCAGTACTTC. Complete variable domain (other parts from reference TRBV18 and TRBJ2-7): NAGVMQNPRHLVRRRGQEARLRCSPMKGHSHVYWYRQLPEEGLKFMVYLQKENIIDESGMPKERFSAEFPKEGPSILRIQQVVRGDSAAYFCASSRSDMNEQYFGPGTRLTVT.

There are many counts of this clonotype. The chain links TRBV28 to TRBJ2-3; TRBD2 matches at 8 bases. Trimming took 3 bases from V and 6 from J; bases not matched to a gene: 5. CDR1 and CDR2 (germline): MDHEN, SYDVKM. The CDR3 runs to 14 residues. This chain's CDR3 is CASSLLGLADTQYF. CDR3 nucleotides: TGTGCCAGCAGTTTGTTAGGACTAGCCGATACGCAGTATTTT.

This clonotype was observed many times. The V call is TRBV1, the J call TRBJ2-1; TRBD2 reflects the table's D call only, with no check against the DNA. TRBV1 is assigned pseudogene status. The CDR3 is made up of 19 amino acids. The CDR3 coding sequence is TGCACCAGCAGCCAAGATTGGGCCCCGAGGAAGCGGGGGACCAATGAGCAGTTCTTC. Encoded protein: CTSSQDWAPRKRGTNEQFF.

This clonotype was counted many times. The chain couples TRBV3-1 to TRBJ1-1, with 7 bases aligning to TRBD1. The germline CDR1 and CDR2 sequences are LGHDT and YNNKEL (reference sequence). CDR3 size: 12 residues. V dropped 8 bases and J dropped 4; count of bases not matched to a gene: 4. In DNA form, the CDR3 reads TGTGCCAGCCGAGGGGGCGGCACTGAAGCTTTCTTT. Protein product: CASRGGGTEAFF.

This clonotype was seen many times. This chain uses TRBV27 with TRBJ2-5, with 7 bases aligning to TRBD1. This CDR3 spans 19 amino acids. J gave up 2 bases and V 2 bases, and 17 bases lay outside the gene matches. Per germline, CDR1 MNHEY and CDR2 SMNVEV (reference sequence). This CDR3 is CASSLALRTGPRQQETQYF. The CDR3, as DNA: TGTGCCAGCAGTTTAGCACTAAGGACAGGTCCTCGCCAACAAGAGACCCAGTACTTC.

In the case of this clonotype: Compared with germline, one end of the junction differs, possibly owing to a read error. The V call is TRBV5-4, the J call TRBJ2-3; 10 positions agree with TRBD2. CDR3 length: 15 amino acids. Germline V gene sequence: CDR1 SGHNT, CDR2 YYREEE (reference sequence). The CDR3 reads CASSLGLAGTATQYF. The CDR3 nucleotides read TGTGCCAGCAGCTTGGGACTAGCGGGTACAGCTACGCAGTATTTT. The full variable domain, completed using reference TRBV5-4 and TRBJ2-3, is ETGVTQSPTHLIKTRGQQVTLRCSSQSGHNTVSWYQQALGQGPQFIFQYYREEENGRGNFPPRFSGLQFPNYSSELNVNALELDDSALYLCASSLGLAGTATQYFGPGTRLTVL.

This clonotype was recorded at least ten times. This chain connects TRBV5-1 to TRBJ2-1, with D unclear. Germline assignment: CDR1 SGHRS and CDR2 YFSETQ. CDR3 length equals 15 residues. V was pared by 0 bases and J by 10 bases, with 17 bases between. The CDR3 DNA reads TGCGCCAGCAGCTTGGCCCCCCCCAGTTTAGAGGAGCAGTTCTTC. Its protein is CASSLAPPSLEEQFF.

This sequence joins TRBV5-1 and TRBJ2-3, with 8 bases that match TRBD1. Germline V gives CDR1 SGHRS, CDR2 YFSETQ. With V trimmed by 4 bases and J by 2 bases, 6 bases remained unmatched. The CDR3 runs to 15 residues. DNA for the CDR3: TGCGCCAGCAGCCCCCGGGACAGGCTCACAGATACGCAGTATTTT. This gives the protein CASSPRDRLTDTQYF.

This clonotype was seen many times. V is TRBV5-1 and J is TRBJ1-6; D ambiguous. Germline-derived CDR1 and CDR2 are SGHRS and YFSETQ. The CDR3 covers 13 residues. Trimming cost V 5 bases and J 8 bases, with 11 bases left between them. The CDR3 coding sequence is TGCGCCAGCAGGGAGGTGCAGGATTCACCCCTCCACTTT. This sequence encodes CASREVQDSPLHF.

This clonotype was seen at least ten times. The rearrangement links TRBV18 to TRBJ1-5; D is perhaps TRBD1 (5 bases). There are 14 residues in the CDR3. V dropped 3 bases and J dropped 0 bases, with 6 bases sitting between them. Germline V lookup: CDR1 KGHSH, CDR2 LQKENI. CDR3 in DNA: TGTGCCAGCTCACCCCAGGGTAGCAATCAGCCCCAGCATTTT. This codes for CASSPQGSNQPQHF.

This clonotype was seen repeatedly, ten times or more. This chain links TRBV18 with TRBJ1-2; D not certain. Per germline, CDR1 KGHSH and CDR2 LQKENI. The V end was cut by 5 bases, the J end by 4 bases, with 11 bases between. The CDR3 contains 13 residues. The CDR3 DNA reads TGTGCCAGCTCATCTGACCCTGGCTATGGCTACACCTTC. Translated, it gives CASSSDPGYGYTF.

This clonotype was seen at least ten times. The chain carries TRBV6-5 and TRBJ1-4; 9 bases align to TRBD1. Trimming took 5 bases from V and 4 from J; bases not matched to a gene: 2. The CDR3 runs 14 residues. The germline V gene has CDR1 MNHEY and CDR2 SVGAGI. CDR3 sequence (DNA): TGTGCCAGCAGTCGGACAGGGGTTAATGAAAAACTGTTTTTT. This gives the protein CASSRTGVNEKLFF.

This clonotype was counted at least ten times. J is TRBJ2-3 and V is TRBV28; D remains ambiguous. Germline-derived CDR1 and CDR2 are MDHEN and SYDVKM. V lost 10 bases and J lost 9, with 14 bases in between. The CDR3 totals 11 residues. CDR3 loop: CATALSQTQYF. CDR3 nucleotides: TGTGCCACGGCCTTAAGTCAGACGCAGTATTTT.

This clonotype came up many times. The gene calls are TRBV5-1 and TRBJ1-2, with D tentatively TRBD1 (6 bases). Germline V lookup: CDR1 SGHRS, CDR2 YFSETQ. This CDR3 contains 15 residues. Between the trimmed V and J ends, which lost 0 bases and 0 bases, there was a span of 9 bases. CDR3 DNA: TGCGCCAGCAGCTTGGGGGGGGGCACTAACTATGGCTACACCTTC. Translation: CASSLGGGTNYGYTF.

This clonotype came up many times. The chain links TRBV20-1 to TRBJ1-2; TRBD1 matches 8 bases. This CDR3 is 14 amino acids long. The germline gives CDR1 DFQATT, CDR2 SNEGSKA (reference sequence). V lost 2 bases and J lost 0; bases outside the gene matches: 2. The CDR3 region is CSARLDRANYGYTF. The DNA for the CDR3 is TGCAGTGCTAGATTGGACAGGGCTAACTATGGCTACACCTTC.

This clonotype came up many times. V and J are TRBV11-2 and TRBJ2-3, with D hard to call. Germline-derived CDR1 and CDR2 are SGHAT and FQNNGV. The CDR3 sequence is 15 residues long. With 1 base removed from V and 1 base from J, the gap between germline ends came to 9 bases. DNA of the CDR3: TGTGCCAGCAGCTTAGCAGAGGCGGGCACAGATACGCAGTATTTT. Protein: CASSLAEAGTDTQYF.

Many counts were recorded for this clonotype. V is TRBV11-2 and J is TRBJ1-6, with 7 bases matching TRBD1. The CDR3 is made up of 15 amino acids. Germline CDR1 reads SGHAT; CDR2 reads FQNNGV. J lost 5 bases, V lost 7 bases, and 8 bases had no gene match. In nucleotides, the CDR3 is TGTGCCAGCACATACTCCGGGACAGATAATTCACCCCTCCACTTT. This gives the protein CASTYSGTDNSPLHF.

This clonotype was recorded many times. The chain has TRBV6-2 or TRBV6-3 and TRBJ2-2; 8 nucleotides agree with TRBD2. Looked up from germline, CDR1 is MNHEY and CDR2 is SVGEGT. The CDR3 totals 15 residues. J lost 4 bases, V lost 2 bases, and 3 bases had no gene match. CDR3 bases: TGTGCCAGCAGTTACGGCACTAGCGGCACCGGGGAGCTGTTTTTT. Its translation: CASSYGTSGTGELFF.

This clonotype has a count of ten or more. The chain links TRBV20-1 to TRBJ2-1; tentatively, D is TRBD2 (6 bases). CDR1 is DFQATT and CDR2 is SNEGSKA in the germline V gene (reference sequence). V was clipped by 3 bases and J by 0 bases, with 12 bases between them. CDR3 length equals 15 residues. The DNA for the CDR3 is TGCAGTGCTAGTAAGATGGGGGGCTCCTACAATGAGCAGTTCTTC. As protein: CSASKMGGSYNEQFF.

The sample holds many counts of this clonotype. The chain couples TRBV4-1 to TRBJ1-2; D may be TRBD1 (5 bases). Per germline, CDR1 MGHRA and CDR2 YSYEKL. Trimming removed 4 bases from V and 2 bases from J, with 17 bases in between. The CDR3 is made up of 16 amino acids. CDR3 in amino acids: CASSRPLGGANYGYTF. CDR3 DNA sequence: TGCGCCAGCAGCCGCCCATTAGGAGGGGCGAACTATGGCTACACCTTC.

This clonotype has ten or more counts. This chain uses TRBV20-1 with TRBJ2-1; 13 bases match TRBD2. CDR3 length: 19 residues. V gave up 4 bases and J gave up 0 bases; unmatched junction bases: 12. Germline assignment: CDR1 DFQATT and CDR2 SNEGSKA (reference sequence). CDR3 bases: TGCAGTGCTACAGGGACTAGCGGGGAAAAAATTGACTCCTACAATGAGCAGTTCTTC. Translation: CSATGTSGEKIDSYNEQFF.